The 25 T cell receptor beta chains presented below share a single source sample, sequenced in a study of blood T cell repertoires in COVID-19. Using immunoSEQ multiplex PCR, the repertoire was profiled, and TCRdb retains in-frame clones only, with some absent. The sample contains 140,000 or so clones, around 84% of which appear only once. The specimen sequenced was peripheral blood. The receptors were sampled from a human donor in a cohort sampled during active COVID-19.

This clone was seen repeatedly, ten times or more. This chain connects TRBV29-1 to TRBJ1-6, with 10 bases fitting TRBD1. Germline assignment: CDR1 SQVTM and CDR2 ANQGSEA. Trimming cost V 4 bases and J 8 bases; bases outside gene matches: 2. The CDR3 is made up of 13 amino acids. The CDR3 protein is CSVAGTGDSPLHF. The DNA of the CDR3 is TGCAGCGTTGCCGGGACAGGGGATTCACCCCTCCACTTT. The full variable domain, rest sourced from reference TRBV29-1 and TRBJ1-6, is SAVISQKPSRDICQRGTSLTIQCQVDSQVTMMFWYRQQPGQSLTLIATANQGSEATYESGFVIDKFPISRPNLTFSTLTVSNMSPEDSSIYLCSVAGTGDSPLHFGNGTRLTVT.

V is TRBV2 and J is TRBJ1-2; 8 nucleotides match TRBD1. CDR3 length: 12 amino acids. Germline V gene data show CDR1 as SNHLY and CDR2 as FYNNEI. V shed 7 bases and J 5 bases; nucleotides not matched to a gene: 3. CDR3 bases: TGTGCCAGCACCAGGGACAGGTATGGCTACACCTTC. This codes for CASTRDRYGYTF. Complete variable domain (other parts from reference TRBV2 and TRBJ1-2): EPEVTQTPSHQVTQMGQEVILRCVPISNHLYFYWYRQILGQKVEFLVSFYNNEISEKSEIFDDQFSVERPDGSNFTLKIRSTKLEDSAMYFCASTRDRYGYTFGSGTRLTVV.

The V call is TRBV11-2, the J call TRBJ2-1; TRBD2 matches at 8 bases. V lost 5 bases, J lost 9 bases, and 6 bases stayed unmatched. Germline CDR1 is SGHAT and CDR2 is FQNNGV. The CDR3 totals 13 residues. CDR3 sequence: CASSPGLGGEQFF. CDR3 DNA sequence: TGTGCCAGCAGCCCGGGACTAGGGGGTGAGCAGTTCTTC.

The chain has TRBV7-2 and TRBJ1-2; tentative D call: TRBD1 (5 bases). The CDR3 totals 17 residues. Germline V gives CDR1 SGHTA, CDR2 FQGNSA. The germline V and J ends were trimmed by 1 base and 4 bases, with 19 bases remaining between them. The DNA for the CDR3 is TGTGCCAGCAGCTTAGGAGGGGTCGCGGGGCTTAGCTATGGCTACACCTTC. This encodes CASSLGGVAGLSYGYTF.

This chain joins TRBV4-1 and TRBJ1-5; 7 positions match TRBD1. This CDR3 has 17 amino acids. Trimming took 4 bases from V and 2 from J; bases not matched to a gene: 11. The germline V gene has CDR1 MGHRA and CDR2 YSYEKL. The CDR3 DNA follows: TGCGCCAGCAGCCGAACTGCCGGGACAGTGGGCAATCAGCCCCAGCATTTT. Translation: CASSRTAGTVGNQPQHF.

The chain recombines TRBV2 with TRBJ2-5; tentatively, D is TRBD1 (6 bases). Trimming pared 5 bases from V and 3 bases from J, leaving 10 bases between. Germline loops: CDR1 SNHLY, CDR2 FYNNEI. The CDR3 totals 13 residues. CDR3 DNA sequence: TGTGCCAGCAGTTACGGACAGAAAGAGACCCAGTACTTC. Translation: CASSYGQKETQYF.

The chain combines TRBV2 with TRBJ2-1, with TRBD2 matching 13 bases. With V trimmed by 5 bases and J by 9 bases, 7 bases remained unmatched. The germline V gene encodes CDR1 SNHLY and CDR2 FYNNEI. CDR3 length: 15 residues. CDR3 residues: CASSLGLAGDFEQFF. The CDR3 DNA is TGTGCCAGCAGTCTCGGACTAGCGGGAGACTTTGAGCAGTTCTTC.

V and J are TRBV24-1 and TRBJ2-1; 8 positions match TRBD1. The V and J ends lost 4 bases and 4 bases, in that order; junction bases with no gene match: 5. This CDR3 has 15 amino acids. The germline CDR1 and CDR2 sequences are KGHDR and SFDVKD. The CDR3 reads CATSDQTGAYNEQFF. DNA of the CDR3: TGTGCCACCAGTGACCAGACAGGGGCATACAATGAGCAGTTCTTC.

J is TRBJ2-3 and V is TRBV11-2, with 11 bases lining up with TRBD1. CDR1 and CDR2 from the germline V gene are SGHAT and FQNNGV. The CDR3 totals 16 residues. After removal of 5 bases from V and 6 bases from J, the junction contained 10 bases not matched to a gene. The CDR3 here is CASSLTGTGGPDTQYF. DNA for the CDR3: TGTGCCAGCAGCCTAACCGGGACAGGGGGTCCGGATACGCAGTATTTT. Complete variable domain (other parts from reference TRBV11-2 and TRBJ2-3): EAGVAQSPRYKIIEKRQSVAFWCNPISGHATLYWYQQILGQGPKLLIQFQNNGVVDDSQLPKDRFSAERLKGVDSTLKIQPAKLEDSAVYLCASSLTGTGGPDTQYFGPGTRLTVL.

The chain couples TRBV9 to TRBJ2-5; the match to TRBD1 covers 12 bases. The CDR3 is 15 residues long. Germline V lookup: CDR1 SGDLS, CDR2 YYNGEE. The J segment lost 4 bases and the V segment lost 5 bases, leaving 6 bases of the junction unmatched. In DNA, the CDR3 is TGTGCCAGCAGGGCCACGGGACAGGGGGCAGAGACCCAGTACTTC. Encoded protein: CASRATGQGAETQYF.

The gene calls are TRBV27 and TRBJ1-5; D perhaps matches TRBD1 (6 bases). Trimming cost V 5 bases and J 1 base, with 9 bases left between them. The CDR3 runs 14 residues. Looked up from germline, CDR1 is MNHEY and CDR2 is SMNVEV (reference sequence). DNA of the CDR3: TGTGCCAGCAGTCCTGGACAGAGCAATCAGCCCCAGCATTTT. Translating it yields CASSPGQSNQPQHF.

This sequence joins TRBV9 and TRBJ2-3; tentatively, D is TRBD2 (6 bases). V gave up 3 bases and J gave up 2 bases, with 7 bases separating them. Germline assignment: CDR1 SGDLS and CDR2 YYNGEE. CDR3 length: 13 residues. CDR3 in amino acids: CASSGGITDTQYF. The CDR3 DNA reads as TGTGCCAGCAGCGGCGGGATCACAGATACGCAGTATTTT.

The CDR3 region has the DNA TGTGCCATCAGATCTCCCTCGGGACAGATTAACTATGGCTACACCTTC. This gives the protein CAIRSPSGQINYGYTF. The chain has TRBV10-3 and TRBJ1-2; 7 nucleotides line up with TRBD1. J gave up 1 base and V 6 bases, and 11 bases lay outside the gene matches. The CDR3 has 16 residues. The germline CDR1 and CDR2 sequences are ENHRY and SYGVKD.

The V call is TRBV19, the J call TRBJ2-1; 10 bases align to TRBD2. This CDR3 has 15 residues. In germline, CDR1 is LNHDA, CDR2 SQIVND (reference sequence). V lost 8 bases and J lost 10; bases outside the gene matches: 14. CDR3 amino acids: CASSFQREGQREQFF. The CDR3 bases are TGTGCCAGTTCCTTTCAGCGGGAGGGCCAGAGGGAGCAGTTCTTC.

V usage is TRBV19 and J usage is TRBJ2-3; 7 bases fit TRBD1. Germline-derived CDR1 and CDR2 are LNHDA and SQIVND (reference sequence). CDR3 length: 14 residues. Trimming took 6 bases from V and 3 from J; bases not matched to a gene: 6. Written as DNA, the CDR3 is TGTGCCAGTAGAGCGACAGGGTGGACAGATACGCAGTATTTT. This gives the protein CASRATGWTDTQYF. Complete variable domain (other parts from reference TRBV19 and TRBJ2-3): DGGITQSPKYLFRKEGQNVTLSCEQNLNHDAMYWYRQDPGQGLRLIYYSQIVNDFQKGDIAEGYSVSREKKESFPLTVTSAQKNPTAFYLCASRATGWTDTQYFGPGTRLTVL.

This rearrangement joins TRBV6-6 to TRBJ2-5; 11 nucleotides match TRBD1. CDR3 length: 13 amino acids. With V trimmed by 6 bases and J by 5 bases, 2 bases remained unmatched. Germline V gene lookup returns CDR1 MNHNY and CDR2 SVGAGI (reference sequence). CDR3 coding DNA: TGTGCCAGCAGGGACAGGGGGCGGGAGACCCAGTACTTC. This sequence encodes CASRDRGRETQYF.

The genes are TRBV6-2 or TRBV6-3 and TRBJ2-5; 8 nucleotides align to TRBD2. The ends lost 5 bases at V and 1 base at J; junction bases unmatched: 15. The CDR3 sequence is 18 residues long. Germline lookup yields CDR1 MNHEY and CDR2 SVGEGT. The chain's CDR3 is CASSVEGRGGGIQETQYF. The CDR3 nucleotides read TGTGCCAGCAGTGTGGAAGGACGGGGGGGAGGTATCCAAGAGACCCAGTACTTC.

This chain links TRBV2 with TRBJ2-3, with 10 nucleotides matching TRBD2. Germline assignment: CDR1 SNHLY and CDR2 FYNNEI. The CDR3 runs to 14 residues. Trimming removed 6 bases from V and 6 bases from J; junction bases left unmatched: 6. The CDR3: CASRPGLARDTQYF. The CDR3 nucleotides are TGTGCCAGCAGGCCGGGACTAGCGAGGGATACGCAGTATTTT.

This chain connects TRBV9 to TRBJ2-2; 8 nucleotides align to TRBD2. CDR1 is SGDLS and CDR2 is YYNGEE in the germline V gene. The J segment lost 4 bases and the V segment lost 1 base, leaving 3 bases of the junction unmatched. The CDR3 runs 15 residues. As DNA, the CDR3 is TGTGCCAGCAGCGTAACCGGGACTAGCACCGGGGAGCTGTTTTTT. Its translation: CASSVTGTSTGELFF. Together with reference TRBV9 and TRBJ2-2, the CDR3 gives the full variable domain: DSGVTQTPKHLITATGQRVTLRCSPRSGDLSVYWYQQSLDQGLQFLIQYYNGEERAKGNILERFSAQQFPDLHSELNLSSLELGDSALYFCASSVTGTSTGELFFGEGSRLTVL.

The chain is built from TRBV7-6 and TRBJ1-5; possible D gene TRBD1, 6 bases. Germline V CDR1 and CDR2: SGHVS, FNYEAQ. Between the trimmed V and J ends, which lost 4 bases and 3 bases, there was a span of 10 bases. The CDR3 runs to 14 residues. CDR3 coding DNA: TGTGCCAGCAGCTCCCGGACAGACAATCAGCCCCAGCATTTT. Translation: CASSSRTDNQPQHF.

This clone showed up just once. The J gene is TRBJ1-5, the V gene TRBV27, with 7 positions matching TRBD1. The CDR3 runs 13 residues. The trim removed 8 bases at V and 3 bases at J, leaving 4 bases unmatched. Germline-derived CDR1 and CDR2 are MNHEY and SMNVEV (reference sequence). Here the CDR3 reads CASAGQYNQPQHF. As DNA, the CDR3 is TGTGCCAGCGCGGGACAGTACAATCAGCCCCAGCATTTT.

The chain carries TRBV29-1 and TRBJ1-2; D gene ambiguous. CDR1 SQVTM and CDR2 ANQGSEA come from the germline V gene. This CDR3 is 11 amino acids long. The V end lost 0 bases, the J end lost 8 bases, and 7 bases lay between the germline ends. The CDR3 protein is CSVEEEKGYTF. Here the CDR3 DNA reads TGCAGCGTTGAAGAAGAGAAGGGCTACACCTTC.

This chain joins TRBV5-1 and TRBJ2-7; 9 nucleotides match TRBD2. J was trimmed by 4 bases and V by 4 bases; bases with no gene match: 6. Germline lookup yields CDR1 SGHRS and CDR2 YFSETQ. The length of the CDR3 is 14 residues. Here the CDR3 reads CASSKASGEYEQYF. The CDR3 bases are TGCGCCAGCAGCAAGGCTAGCGGGGAATACGAGCAGTACTTC.

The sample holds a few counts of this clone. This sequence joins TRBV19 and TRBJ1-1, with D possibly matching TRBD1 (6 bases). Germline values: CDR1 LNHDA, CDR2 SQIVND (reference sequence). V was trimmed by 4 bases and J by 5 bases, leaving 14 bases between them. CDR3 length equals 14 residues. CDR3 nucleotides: TGTGCCAGTAGTACCGGGACACCGGGGACTGAAGCTTTCTTT. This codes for CASSTGTPGTEAFF.

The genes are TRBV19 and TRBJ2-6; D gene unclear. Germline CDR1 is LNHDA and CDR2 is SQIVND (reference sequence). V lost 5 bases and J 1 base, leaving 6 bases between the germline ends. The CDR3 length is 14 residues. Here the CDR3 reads CASSPFSGANVLTF. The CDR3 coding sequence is TGTGCCAGTAGTCCCTTTTCTGGGGCCAACGTCCTGACTTTC. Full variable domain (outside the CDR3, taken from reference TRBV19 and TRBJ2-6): DGGITQSPKYLFRKEGQNVTLSCEQNLNHDAMYWYRQDPGQGLRLIYYSQIVNDFQKGDIAEGYSVSREKKESFPLTVTSAQKNPTAFYLCASSPFSGANVLTFGAGSRLTVL.